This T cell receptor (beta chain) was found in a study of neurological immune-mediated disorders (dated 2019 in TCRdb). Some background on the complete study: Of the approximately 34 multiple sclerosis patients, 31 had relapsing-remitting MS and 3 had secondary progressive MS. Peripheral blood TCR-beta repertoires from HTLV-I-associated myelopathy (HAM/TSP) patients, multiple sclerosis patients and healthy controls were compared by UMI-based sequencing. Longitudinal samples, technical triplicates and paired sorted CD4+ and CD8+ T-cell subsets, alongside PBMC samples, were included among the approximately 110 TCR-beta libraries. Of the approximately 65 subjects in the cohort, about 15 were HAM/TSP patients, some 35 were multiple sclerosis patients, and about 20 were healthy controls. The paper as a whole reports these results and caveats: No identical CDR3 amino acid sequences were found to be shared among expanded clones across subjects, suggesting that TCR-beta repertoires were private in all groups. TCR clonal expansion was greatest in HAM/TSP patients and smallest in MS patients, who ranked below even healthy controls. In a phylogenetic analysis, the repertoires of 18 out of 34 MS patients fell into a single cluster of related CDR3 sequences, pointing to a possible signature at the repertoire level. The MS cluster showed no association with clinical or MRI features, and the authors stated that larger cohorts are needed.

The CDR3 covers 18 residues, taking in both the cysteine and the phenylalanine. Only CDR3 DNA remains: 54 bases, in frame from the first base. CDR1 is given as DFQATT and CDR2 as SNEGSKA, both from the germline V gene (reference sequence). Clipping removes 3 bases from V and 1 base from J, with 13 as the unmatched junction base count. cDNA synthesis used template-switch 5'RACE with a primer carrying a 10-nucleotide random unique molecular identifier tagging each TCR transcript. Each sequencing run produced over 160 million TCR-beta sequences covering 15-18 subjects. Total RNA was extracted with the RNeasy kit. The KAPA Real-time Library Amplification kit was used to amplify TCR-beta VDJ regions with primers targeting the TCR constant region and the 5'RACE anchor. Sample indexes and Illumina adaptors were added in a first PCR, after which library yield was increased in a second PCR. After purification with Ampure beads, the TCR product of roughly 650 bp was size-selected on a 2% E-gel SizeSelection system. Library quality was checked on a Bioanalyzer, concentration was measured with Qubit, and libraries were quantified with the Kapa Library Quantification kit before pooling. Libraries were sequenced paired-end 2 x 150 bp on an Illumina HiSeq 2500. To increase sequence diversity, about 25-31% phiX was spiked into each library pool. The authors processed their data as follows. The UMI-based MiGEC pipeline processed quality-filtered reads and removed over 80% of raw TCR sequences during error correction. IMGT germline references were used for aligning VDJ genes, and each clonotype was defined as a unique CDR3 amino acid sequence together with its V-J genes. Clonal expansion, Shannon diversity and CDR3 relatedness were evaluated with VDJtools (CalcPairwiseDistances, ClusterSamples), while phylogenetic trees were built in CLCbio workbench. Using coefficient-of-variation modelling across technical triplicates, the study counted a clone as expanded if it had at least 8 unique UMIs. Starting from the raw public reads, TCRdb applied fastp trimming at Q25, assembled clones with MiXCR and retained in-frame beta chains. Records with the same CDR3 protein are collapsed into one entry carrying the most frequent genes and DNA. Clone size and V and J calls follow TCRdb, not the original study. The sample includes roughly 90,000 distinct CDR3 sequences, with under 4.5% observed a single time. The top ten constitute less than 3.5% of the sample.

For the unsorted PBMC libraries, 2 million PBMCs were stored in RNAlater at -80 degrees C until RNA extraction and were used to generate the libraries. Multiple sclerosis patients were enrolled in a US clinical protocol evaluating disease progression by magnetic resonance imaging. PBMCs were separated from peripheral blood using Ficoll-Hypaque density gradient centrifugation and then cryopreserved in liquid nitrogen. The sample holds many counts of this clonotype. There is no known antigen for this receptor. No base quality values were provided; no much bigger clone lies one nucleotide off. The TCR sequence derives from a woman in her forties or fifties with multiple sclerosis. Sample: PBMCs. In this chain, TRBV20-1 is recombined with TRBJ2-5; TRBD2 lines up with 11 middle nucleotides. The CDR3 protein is CSASTEFHLAGGQETQYF. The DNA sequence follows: TGCAGTGCTAGTACCGAATTTCACCTAGCGGGGGGCCAAGAGACCCAGTACTTC.